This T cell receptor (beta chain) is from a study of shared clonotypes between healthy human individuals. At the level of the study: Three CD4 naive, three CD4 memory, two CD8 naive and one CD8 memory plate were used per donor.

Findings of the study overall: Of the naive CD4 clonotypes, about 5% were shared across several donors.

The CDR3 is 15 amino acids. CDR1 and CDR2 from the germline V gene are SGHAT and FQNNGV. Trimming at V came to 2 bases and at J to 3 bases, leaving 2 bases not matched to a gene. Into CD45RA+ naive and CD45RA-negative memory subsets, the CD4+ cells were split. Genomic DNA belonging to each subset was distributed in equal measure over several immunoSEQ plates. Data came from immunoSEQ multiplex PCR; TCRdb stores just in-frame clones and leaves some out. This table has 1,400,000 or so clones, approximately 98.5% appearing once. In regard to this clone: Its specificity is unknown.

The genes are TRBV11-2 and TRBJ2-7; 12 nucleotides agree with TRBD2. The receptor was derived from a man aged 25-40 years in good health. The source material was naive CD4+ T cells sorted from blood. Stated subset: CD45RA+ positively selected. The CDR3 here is CASSLLTSGSYEQYF. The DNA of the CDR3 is TGTGCCAGCAGCTTACTGACTAGCGGGAGCTACGAGCAGTACTTC.